This T cell receptor (beta chain) comes out of a study of tumor and adjacent non-tumor tissue in lung cancer. For this clonotype: Antigen: not known.

This CDR3 comprises 14 residues. The germline V gene encodes CDR1 DFQATT and CDR2 SNEGSKA (reference sequence). V lost 0 bases to trimming and J lost 8 bases, with 14 bases between them. Three rounds of nested PCR, following a modified ARM-PCR protocol, produced the TCRbeta library. TCRdb passed the multiplex PCR reads through MiXCR, listing each CDR3 protein once. The sample carries about 200,000 distinct CDR3 sequences, 70% to 75% recorded once. Study-wide results and caveats: Top 100 clones took a larger repertoire share in normal lung.

RNA was extracted from bulk tissue without any cell sorting. The receptor comes from a man aged 60-69 years with non-small cell lung cancer. The source material was lung tumor tissue. This chain uses TRBV20-1 with TRBJ1-5; D might be TRBD1 (6 bases). DNA of the CDR3: TGCAGTGCTAGAGAGGGGGCAAATAGGGAGCCCCAGCATTTT. This gives the protein CSAREGANREPQHF.